This T cell receptor (beta chain) appears in the sequencing data of a study of T cells in Graves' hyperthyroidism and ophthalmopathy. Amplified TCR beta CDR3 regions came from RNA transcripts. The HTBI primer set was used in a first-round RT-PCR of the TCR CDR3. TCRdb independently ran MiXCR on the multiplex PCR reads; one entry per CDR3 protein. The repertoire holds some 180,000 distinct CDR3 sequences, with 17% as singletons. Germline assignment: CDR1 MGHRA and CDR2 YSYEKL. The CDR3 covers 13 residues. Trimming stripped 1 base from V and 8 bases from J, with 9 bases between. Study-wide results and caveats: From stable hyperthyroidism, ophthalmopathy was set apart by a 13 V-J model. Peripheral blood also featured most of the thyroid clonotypes expanded above 0.001.

This clonotype has more than one count but fewer than ten. Its specificity is not known. Those with hyperthyroidism were 18 to 65 years old, newly diagnosed, and ill for under 2 months. The PBMCs had their origin in about 9.7 ml of fresh peripheral blood. The origin of this receptor is a woman aged 45-59 years with Graves' hyperthyroidism. The V call is TRBV4-1, the J call TRBJ1-5; D call uncertain. Input material: blood. CDR3 loop: CASSQGALEPQHF. For the CDR3, the DNA is TGCGCCAGCAGCCAAGGTGCCCTGGAGCCCCAGCATTTT.